One T cell receptor beta chain is described in this entry. The antigen it recognizes is unknown. The read terminates 3 residues before the CDR3 end, so the remaining end is supplied by the germline J gene. The germline V gene (reference sequence) specifies DFQATT as CDR1 and SNEGSKA as CDR2. Counted from cysteine to phenylalanine, this CDR3 has 15 amino acids. The DNA has 36 bases, all within the CDR3, and is read from base 1. Deletion took 6 bases off V and 4 bases off J, with a span of 21 bases between the germline ends. This sample is drawn from a study of T cells in women clearing cervical HPV infection listed by TCRdb under 2018. Turning to the overall study: The cases were about two dozen women with histologically confirmed HPV16-related CIN3 or worse, and 2 of those women had invasive cancers. Quality controls consisted of five blinded duplicates per group, for a total of about 60 samples made up of 50 or so participants and around ten replicates. Since only a few of the women had HLA typing available, the possibility that HLA type was acting as a confounder could not be ruled out. Blood from cases was drawn at the visit where the lesion was first identified, while blood from controls was drawn once the infection was no longer detected. Nested within Costa Rica's Guanacaste HPV Natural History Study, an exploratory proof-of-principle case-control study compared TCR repertoires across cervical HPV16 outcomes. The approximately 23 controls were women who cleared a single incident HPV16 infection within 12 months without developing precancer or cancer. Among cases, blood sampling came a median of almost 150 days after lesion detection, with an interquartile range of about 85 to 230 days. Cases and controls were matched on age within five years and on year of sample collection. A median age of 34 years was observed in cases versus roughly 40 in controls, and no significant differences in baseline characteristics were found. In the parent cohort, some 10,000 women aged 18 or older were enrolled in Guanacaste, Costa Rica, during about 1992 to 1994 and were followed for roughly 7 years. Here is what the overall study found, with its caveats: TRBV6-7 relative abundance was lower in cases than in controls (approximately 0.11% versus 0.16%; Bonferroni P = 0.0008). Because T-cell numbers per sample were unknown, differences in richness could reflect varying T-cell content rather than repertoire biology. Because of the cross-sectional design, the study could not determine whether the associations came before infection or resulted from infection, and neither effector/memory subsets nor HPV-specific T cells were isolated. CIN3+ cases had significantly higher TCR repertoire richness than controls across sequencing depths, but evenness did not differ between the groups. Random forest classifiers combining richness and V gene abundances distinguished cases from controls with an estimated AUC of 0.8 to 0.9.

Every participant had a single incident cervical HPV16 infection, and prevalent HPV16 infections were excluded. Cervical HPV DNA was detected by MY09/MY11 PCR and genotyped by dot-blot hybridization. More than 14 mL of heparinized blood were centrifuged, and the buffy coat was split into aliquots, frozen at -30 degrees C, and then kept at -80 degrees C. QIAGEN kits were used to extract genomic DNA from the buffy coat specimens. The immunoSEQ assay used multiplex PCR to amplify TCR beta CDR3 regions from an average of about 1.1 ug of genomic DNA per sample. The assay corrected primer bias using a complete synthetic TCR repertoire to establish an amplification baseline. Amplicons were sequenced on the Illumina platform. Regarding the original processing steps: Sequences were error-corrected by clustering with frequency ratios and a modified nearest-neighbor algorithm and were then analyzed in the immunoSEQ Analyzer with IMGT gene definitions. At each rarefaction depth, TCR richness and evenness were averaged over 20 rarefaction repeats, and samples with fewer sequences than the depth were excluded. Wilcoxon rank sum tests with FDR correction were used to compare relative abundances of V, D and J genes between the groups. In the blinded duplicates, the intraclass correlation was around 96% for TCR richness and averaged around 78% across more than 65 gene segments. TCRdb provides this immuneACCESS table in a form limited to in-frame rearrangements. Some clones are lacking; in checked studies, under half of them reflect an unresolved V gene, and why the rest are absent is not known. That table gives V, J and clone size, and the DNA gave D and trimming. This specimen's table enumerates approximately 38,000 clones. Under 8% of the sample is taken by the ten largest.

The sequenced sample was blood buffy coat. The clonotype was recovered from a woman between 18 and 70 years old with a cervical HPV16 infection that either progressed to CIN3+ or cleared (not recorded which). The chain uses TRBV20-1 and TRBJ2-5; TRBD2 is possibly the D segment (7 matching bases). The CDR3 region has the sequence CSAPGAGAGPETQYF. Incomplete CDR3 DNA: TGCAGTGCACCGGGGGCGGGGGCTGGTCCAGAGACC.